The clone carrying this TCR delta chain is categorized as medium-sized. TCRdb ran CATT on the reads. This sample has 6,100 or so delta-chain clones, with about 1.9% found just once. The data belong to a study of gamma-delta chains in newborns, infants, children. Study summary: Microbial exposure reportedly drives polyclonal innate γδ T cell expansion after birth.

From germline, CDR1 is GEAIGNYY and CDR2 EKD. The CDR3 contains 17 residues. Trimming at V came to 2 bases and at J to 3 bases, leaving 2 bases not matched to a gene. The clonotype comes from a child who was a newborn, infant or young child, either healthy, febrile or measles-vaccinated (not recorded which). The sample was blood. The chain combines TRDV2 with TRDJ3, with TRDD3 matching 11 bases. CDR3 bases: TGTGCCTGTGACAATACTGGGGGATACTGGGACACCCGACAGATGTTTTTC. Encoded protein: CACDNTGGYWDTRQMFF.